This TCR beta chain comes out of a study of glioma-infiltrating T cells after dendritic cell vaccination. Study-wide background: Patients received three intradermal dendritic cell vaccine injections at biweekly intervals.

Measured with immunoSEQ multiplex PCR; TCRdb has only the in-frame clones, and not every one. Of approximately 48,000 clones in the sample, 89% were seen once. As to this clone: The antigen is unknown.

The V gene's germline CDR1 is SQVTM and CDR2 ANQGSEA. V lost 2 bases, J lost 8 bases, and 13 bases lay in between. The CDR3 spans 13 residues. Time point given: after dendritic cell vaccination, including at tumor progression/relapse. Only patients with spare fresh-frozen tumor and over two years of follow-up were included. General observations from the study: No direct clonality-survival link was found; a diverse polyclonal response may matter.

V usage is TRBV29-1 and J usage is TRBJ2-1; maybe TRBD2 (5 bases). This receptor was taken from a human donor with glioblastoma. The sequencing here drew on blood, taken after dendritic cell vaccination. CDR3 residues: CSVESRRSYEQFF. CDR3 sequence (DNA): TGCAGCGTTGAATCGCGGAGGAGCTATGAGCAGTTCTTC.